The sequence of this T cell receptor (beta chain) was determined in a study of blood T cell repertoires in COVID-19. TCRdb's table, derived via immunoSEQ multiplex PCR, lists solely in-frame clones and lacks some. This table holds 200,000 to 250,000 clones, around 80% found once. The CDR3 has 16 residues. CDR1 and CDR2 (germline): MGHRA, YSYEKL. Trimming stripped 0 bases from V and 4 bases from J, with 13 bases between. The sample taken for sequencing was peripheral blood. This chain connects TRBV4-1 to TRBJ2-4; D gene uncertain. The TCR was taken from a woman in her 70s with acute or convalescent COVID-19. The CDR3 DNA reads TGCGCCAGCAGCCAAGAGTTCGGAGAGAGAAAAAACATTCAGTACTTC. It yields the protein CASSQEFGERKNIQYF.